A selection of T cell receptor beta chains follows, all from one sample in a study of T-cell memory formation after mild COVID-19. Each CDR3 protein gets one entry after TCRdb re-called the 5' RACE reads with MiXCR. The table lists approximately 570,000 distinct CDR3 sequences, around 17% of them singletons. The sample was PBMCs or a T cell subset sorted from them (not recorded which). The source of these receptors is an adult woman who had mild COVID-19 (a few samples of this study predate the infection). Cell type and time point are not known. The CDR3 runs from the conserved cysteine through the conserved F or W. A D gene is named only where the DNA matches it firmly. Size is omitted from some rows. Given values are once, few, many or a class for expanded clones.

CDR3 length	clone size	V gene	J gene	D gene	CDR3 protein	CDR3 DNA
16	few	TRBV20-1	TRBJ2-1	TRBD1	CSARDPGQGSYNEQFF	TGCAGTGCTAGAGATCCGGGACAGGGTTCCTACAATGAGCAGTTCTTC
11	-	TRBV11-2	TRBJ2-2	-	CASRIRGELFF	TGTGCCAGCAGGATACGAGGGGAGCTGTTTTTT
12	few	TRBV29-1	TRBJ1-1	TRBD1	CSVNRGPTEAFF	TGCAGCGTGAACAGGGGGCCCACTGAAGCTTTCTTT
14	few	TRBV11-1	TRBJ1-2	-	CASSARTADYGYTF	TGTGCCAGCAGCGCCAGGACAGCCGACTATGGCTACACCTTC
16	-	TRBV6-2/TRBV6-3	TRBJ1-5	-	CASSYSREGYNQPQHF	TGTGCCAGCAGTTACTCGAGGGAAGGGTACAATCAGCCCCAGCATTTT
12	-	TRBV20-1	TRBJ2-5	-	CSAGGELETQYF	TGCAGTGCTGGAGGGGAACTGGAGACCCAGTACTTC
17	few	TRBV6-5	TRBJ1-6	TRBD1	CASSYVGGRGLWSPLHF	TGTGCCAGCAGTTACGTTGGTGGCAGGGGGCTGTGGTCACCCCTCCACTTT
14	few	TRBV7-2	TRBJ1-2	-	CASSLRVPGVGYTF	TGTGCCAGCAGCTTACGGGTCCCAGGAGTCGGCTACACCTTC
17	few	TRBV7-9	TRBJ2-7	TRBD1	CASSLEGLTDREFEQYF	TGTGCCAGCAGCTTAGAGGGTTTGACGGACAGGGAATTCGAGCAGTACTTC
15	-	TRBV7-2	TRBJ2-1	-	CASSLAPLAYNEQFF	TGTGCCAGCAGCTTAGCCCCCCTAGCGTACAATGAGCAGTTCTTC
15	few	TRBV10-3	TRBJ2-1	TRBD2	CAISGRSGGNNEQFF	TGTGCCATCAGTGGCCGTAGCGGGGGAAACAATGAGCAGTTCTTC
16	-	TRBV18	TRBJ1-1	-	CASSPRPRSENTEAFF	TGTGCCAGCTCACCACGCCCCAGGTCCGAGAACACTGAAGCTTTCTTT
14	few	TRBV5-1	TRBJ2-5	TRBD1	CASSSGQGVKTQYF	TGCGCCAGCAGCAGCGGACAGGGAGTAAAGACCCAGTACTTC
13	-	TRBV11-3	TRBJ2-3	-	CASSFQGPDTQYF	TGTGCCAGCAGCTTCCAGGGCCCAGATACGCAGTATTTT
14	-	TRBV25-1	TRBJ1-6	-	CASSGGGRIGALHF	TGTGCCAGCAGCGGGGGCGGAAGGATTGGGGCCCTCCACTTT
13	few	TRBV30	TRBJ2-2	-	CAWSGQTTGELFF	TGTGCCTGGAGTGGACAGACCACCGGGGAGCTGTTTTTT
11	few	TRBV29-1	TRBJ2-3	-	CSAKTGDTQYF	TGCAGCGCCAAGACCGGAGATACGCAGTATTTT
15	few	TRBV10-3	TRBJ2-7	-	CAISESPGLAYEQYF	TGTGCCATCAGTGAGTCCCCCGGACTGGCCTACGAGCAGTACTTC
13	-	TRBV30	TRBJ2-1	-	CAWSGGYYNEQFF	TGTGCCTGGAGCGGCGGTTACTACAATGAGCAGTTCTTC
16	few	TRBV12-3/TRBV12-4	TRBJ1-6	TRBD1	CASSPRTGGYGSPLHF	TGTGCCAGCAGTCCACGGACAGGGGGATATGGTTCACCCCTCCACTTT
14	few	TRBV21-1	TRBJ2-5	-	CASSKRTGEETQYF	TGTGCCAGCAGCAAAAGAACAGGGGAAGAGACCCAGTACTTC
14	-	TRBV12-3/TRBV12-4	TRBJ1-2	TRBD1	CASSPDREGYGYTF	TGTGCCAGCAGTCCCGACAGGGAGGGCTATGGCTACACCTTC
14	-	TRBV7-9	TRBJ1-1	-	CASSLEGYRTEAFF	TGTGCCAGCAGCTTAGAAGGATATAGGACTGAAGCTTTCTTT
15	-	TRBV20-1	TRBJ2-1	TRBD2	CSARRPSGRALEGFF	TGCAGTGCTAGACGCCCTAGCGGGAGGGCCCTCGAGGGGTTCTTC
12	-	TRBV4-1	TRBJ1-2	-	CASSQGATGYTF	TGCGCCAGCAGCCAAGGGGCAACCGGCTACACCTTC
12	-	TRBV7-2	TRBJ2-1	-	CASSWGTLEQFF	TGTGCCAGCAGCTGGGGGACACTTGAGCAGTTCTTC
15	-	TRBV3-1	TRBJ2-7	TRBD2	CASSQASAGVYEQYF	TGTGCCAGCAGCCAAGCTTCCGCGGGGGTCTACGAGCAGTACTTC
16	-	TRBV6-5	TRBJ1-5	-	CASRPTAFNSNQPQHF	TGTGCCAGCAGACCGACAGCCTTCAATAGCAATCAGCCCCAGCATTTT
16	-	TRBV5-1	TRBJ2-3	TRBD1	CASSLGGTGRTDTQYF	TGCGCCAGCAGCTTGGGGGGGACAGGGCGCACAGATACGCAGTATTTT
15	-	TRBV7-2	TRBJ2-5	TRBD1	CASSEGTGRARAQYF	TGTGCCAGCAGCGAAGGGACAGGGAGGGCGAGGGCCCAGTACTTC
12	-	TRBV12-3/TRBV12-4	TRBJ1-1	-	CASSSLPSEAFF	TGTGCCAGCAGTTCTCTCCCTTCTGAAGCTTTCTTT
14	-	TRBV25-1	TRBJ2-2	-	CASSEWDYTGELFF	TGTGCCAGCAGTGAATGGGACTACACCGGGGAGCTGTTTTTT
14	-	TRBV3-1	TRBJ2-5	TRBD2	CASRGLAGQETQYF	TGTGCCAGCAGGGGACTAGCGGGCCAAGAGACCCAGTACTTC
18	-	TRBV4-1	TRBJ1-6	-	CASSQVAGTVSYNSPLHF	TGCGCCAGCAGCCAAGTGGCAGGGACTGTCTCCTATAATTCACCCCTCCACTTT
15	-	TRBV7-2	TRBJ2-1	-	CASSLSGARYNEQFF	TGTGCCAGCAGCTTATCCGGGGCTCGGTACAATGAGCAGTTCTTC
15	few	TRBV4-3	TRBJ2-1	-	CASSQDWTLPNEQFF	TGCGCCAGCAGCCAAGATTGGACTTTGCCTAATGAGCAGTTCTTC
16	many	TRBV12-3/TRBV12-4	TRBJ2-3	-	CASSFRTAAYTDTQYF	TGTGCCAGCAGTTTTCGAACGGCCGCCTACACAGATACGCAGTATTTT
14	once	TRBV5-1	TRBJ1-1	-	CASSLDRTNTEAFF	TGCGCCAGCAGCTTGGACCGAACGAACACTGAAGCTTTCTTT
13	-	TRBV5-1	TRBJ2-7	TRBD1	CASRTGQEWEQYF	TGCGCCAGCAGAACGGGACAGGAGTGGGAGCAGTACTTC
13	-	TRBV12-3/TRBV12-4	TRBJ2-7	-	CASSDYYLNEQYF	TGTGCCAGCAGTGACTATTATCTGAACGAGCAGTACTTC
17	-	TRBV4-2	TRBJ1-2	-	CASSQEGEGSFWYGYTF	TGTGCCAGCAGCCAAGAGGGAGAGGGATCATTTTGGTATGGCTACACCTTC
17	-	TRBV12-3/TRBV12-4	TRBJ2-2	TRBD2	CASTPLGGAGGTGELFF	TGTGCCAGCACCCCTCTCGGGGGAGCGGGGGGCACCGGGGAGCTGTTTTTT
17	-	TRBV7-2	TRBJ2-2	TRBD2	CASSLALLAGYTGELFF	TGTGCCAGCAGCTTAGCACTCCTAGCGGGGTACACCGGGGAGCTGTTTTTT